This passage covers 10 T cell receptor beta chains from one sample sequenced in a study of T cell changes during pregnancy in multiple sclerosis. Produced via immunoSEQ multiplex PCR; TCRdb's table is partial and in-frame only. The sample holds some 58,000 clones, about 96% seen once. The sequencing here drew on CD8+ T cells from peripheral blood mononuclear cells, taken after pregnancy. The receptors shown here come from a female donor with multiple sclerosis, enrolled in a pregnancy study.

This clone was recorded once. This sequence joins TRBV7-3 and TRBJ2-1, with 11 bases aligning to TRBD2. CDR3 length: 17 amino acids. J lost 6 bases, V lost 4 bases, and 11 bases had no gene match. Germline V gene lookup returns CDR1 SGHTA and CDR2 FQGTGA. CDR3 sequence reads: CASSSSGTSGPGNEQFF. DNA of the CDR3: TGTGCCAGCAGCTCCTCCGGGACTAGCGGACCTGGCAATGAGCAGTTCTTC.

V and J are TRBV18 and TRBJ2-4, with a weak D call TRBD1 (5 bases). The CDR3 extends over 16 amino acids. Germline loops: CDR1 KGHSH, CDR2 LQKENI. The ends were cut back, 4 bases at V and 0 bases at J, with 13 bases in the middle. CDR3 sequence: CASSQSTVLAKNIQYF. The DNA for the CDR3 is TGTGCCAGCTCACAGTCGACAGTACTAGCCAAAAACATTCAGTACTTC.

The CDR3 is CASSITSRATEAFF. Here the CDR3 DNA reads TGTGCCAGTAGTATTACCTCCAGGGCGACTGAAGCTTTCTTT. The chain links TRBV19 to TRBJ1-1; D possibly corresponds to TRBD1 (5 bases). The CDR3 contains 14 residues. V lost 3 bases to trimming and J lost 5 bases, with 13 bases between them. Germline V gene data show CDR1 as LNHDA and CDR2 as SQIVND (reference sequence). The whole variable domain, filled in from reference TRBV19 and TRBJ1-1, reads DGGITQSPKYLFRKEGQNVTLSCEQNLNHDAMYWYRQDPGQGLRLIYYSQIVNDFQKGDIAEGYSVSREKKESFPLTVTSAQKNPTAFYLCASSITSRATEAFFGQGTRLTVV.

Of note for this clone: At one end, the junction sequence differs from germline, possibly due to a read error. This sequence joins TRBV6-1 and TRBJ2-3; 11 nucleotides align to TRBD1. Germline lookup yields CDR1 MNHNS and CDR2 SASEGT. The CDR3 extends over 19 amino acids. CDR3 DNA: TGTGCCGGCAGTGAGCTCGGGACAGGGGGTTTCCTTAGCACAGATACGCAGTATTTT. Amino acid sequence: CAGSELGTGGFLSTDTQYF.

This clone is a singleton in its sample. The chain joins TRBV25-1 to TRBJ2-7; the match to TRBD2 covers 10 bases. The germline CDR1 and CDR2 sequences are MGHDK and SYGVNS. Trimming cost V 1 base and J 3 bases; bases outside gene matches: 3. The CDR3 spans 15 residues. CDR3 sequence reads: CASSEWTSGGYEQYF. Here the CDR3 DNA reads TGTGCCAGCAGTGAATGGACTAGCGGTGGCTACGAGCAGTACTTC.

This clone came up once. The chain recombines TRBV7-8 with TRBJ2-1; 9 nucleotides match TRBD2. Germline lookup yields CDR1 SGHVS and CDR2 FQNEAQ. V lost 1 base and J lost 6; bases outside the gene matches: 4. This CDR3 has 15 amino acids. CDR3 sequence reads: CASSLVGGRANEQFF. The CDR3 nucleotides read TGTGCCAGCAGCTTAGTTGGCGGGAGGGCCAATGAGCAGTTCTTC.

This chain's CDR3 is CASSPLGTVNQPQHF. CDR3 nucleotides: TGTGCCAGCAGCCCCCTCGGGACTGTCAATCAGCCCCAGCATTTT. The chain links TRBV7-8 to TRBJ1-5; D perhaps matches TRBD1 (5 bases). Germline values: CDR1 SGHVS, CDR2 FQNEAQ. Trimming removed 5 bases at V and 3 bases at J, with 14 bases between. This CDR3 has 15 amino acids.

The J gene is TRBJ2-5, the V gene TRBV5-1; D might be TRBD2 (5 bases). Trimming cost V 5 bases and J 2 bases, with 13 bases left between them. The CDR3 contains 14 residues. Germline V gene sequence: CDR1 SGHRS, CDR2 YFSETQ. The CDR3 here is CASSIEPGQETQYF. As DNA, the CDR3 is TGCGCCAGCAGTATAGAACCGGGGCAAGAGACCCAGTACTTC. Combining the CDR3 with reference TRBV5-1 and TRBJ2-5 gives the whole variable domain KAGVTQTPRYLIKTRGQQVTLSCSPISGHRSVSWYQQTPGQGLQFLFEYFSETQRNKGNFPGRFSGRQFSNSRSEMNVSTLELGDSALYLCASSIEPGQETQYFGPGTRLLVL.

The DNA for the CDR3 is TGCGCCAGCAGCCTCATAGCGGGAGGCACAGATACGCAGTATTTT. This gives the protein CASSLIAGGTDTQYF. The rearrangement joins TRBV4-1 to TRBJ2-3; 9 bases are a match to TRBD2. Per germline, CDR1 MGHRA and CDR2 YSYEKL. V dropped 4 bases and J dropped 1; count of bases not matched to a gene: 3. The CDR3 sequence is 15 residues long.

The gene calls are TRBV5-4 and TRBJ2-3, with D unclear. Per the germline V gene, CDR1 is SGHNT and CDR2 is YYREEE (reference sequence). The CDR3 has 11 amino acids. With 4 bases removed from V and 8 bases from J, the gap between germline ends came to 8 bases. In DNA, the CDR3 is TGTGCCAGCAGCCTTGGCCTTACGCAGTATTTT. Its translation is CASSLGLTQYF.